These 27 T cell receptor beta chains were sequenced from one sample in a study of STAT5B mutations in CD4+ large granular lymphocyte leukemia. The table came from immunoSEQ multiplex PCR; TCRdb's copy has only in-frame clones and leaves some out. The table shows around 48,000 clones, with 60% to 75% occurring only once. The sequencing input was CD4+ T cells from blood buffy coats. The origin of the receptors is a human donor in good health.

This chain links TRBV11-2 with TRBJ2-5; possibly TRBD2 for D (5 bases). V lost 3 bases and J lost 5, with 10 bases in between. This CDR3 is 13 amino acids long. The germline V gene encodes CDR1 SGHAT and CDR2 FQNNGV. For the CDR3, the DNA is TGTGCCAGCAGCTTTACTCGGGGTGAGACCCAGTACTTC. This translates into CASSFTRGETQYF. Filled out from reference TRBV11-2 and TRBJ2-5, the complete variable domain reads EAGVAQSPRYKIIEKRQSVAFWCNPISGHATLYWYQQILGQGPKLLIQFQNNGVVDDSQLPKDRFSAERLKGVDSTLKIQPAKLEDSAVYLCASSFTRGETQYFGPGTRLLVL.

This chain joins TRBV6-5 and TRBJ2-2; no clear D gene. CDR1 MNHEY and CDR2 SVGAGI come from the germline V gene. This CDR3 spans 15 amino acids. The V end lost 8 bases, the J end lost 3 bases, and 16 bases lay between the germline ends. CDR3 residues: CASAPGGADTGELFF. The CDR3 nucleotides are TGTGCCAGCGCCCCGGGCGGCGCGGACACCGGGGAGCTGTTTTTT.

This chain connects TRBV19 to TRBJ2-7; maybe TRBD2 (6 bases). Germline CDR1 LNHDA, CDR2 SQIVND (reference sequence). The CDR3 is 15 residues long. Trimming shortened V by 3 bases and J by 0 bases, and 12 bases separated the two germline ends. In nucleotides, the CDR3 is TGTGCCAGTAGTATGGAGGGTTCCTACTCCTACGAGCAGTACTTC. Protein: CASSMEGSYSYEQYF.

The chain carries TRBV27 and TRBJ2-2, with a weak D call TRBD2 (7 bases). The CDR3 covers 15 residues. V lost 2 bases and J lost 3, with 10 bases in between. Germline V lookup: CDR1 MNHEY, CDR2 SMNVEV (reference sequence). CDR3 region: CASSLRGADTGELFF. The CDR3 nucleotides read TGTGCCAGCAGTTTACGGGGGGCGGACACCGGGGAGCTGTTTTTT.

This clone came up a few times. This rearrangement joins TRBV6-6 to TRBJ2-1, with TRBD1 matching over 8 bases. V shed 2 bases, J shed 5 bases, and the junction held 5 bases outside the gene matches. This CDR3 contains 15 residues. Germline CDR1 and CDR2: MNHNY and SVGAGI (reference sequence). CDR3 nucleotides: TGTGCCAGCAGTTACCAGGACAGGGAGAACAATGAGCAGTTCTTC. This sequence encodes CASSYQDRENNEQFF.

This clone has more than one count but fewer than ten. The chain uses TRBV5-1 and TRBJ2-1, with D possibly matching TRBD1 (6 bases). CDR1 and CDR2 (germline): SGHRS, YFSETQ. This CDR3 is 14 amino acids long. V lost 4 bases to trimming and J lost 4 bases, with 12 bases between them. The CDR3 nucleotides are TGCGCCAGCAGCGCCGGACAGCCGTACAATGAGCAGTTCTTC. Protein product: CASSAGQPYNEQFF.

V gene TRBV10-1 combines with J gene TRBJ1-1, with D maybe TRBD1 (5 bases). Trimming cost V 6 bases and J 0 bases, with 14 bases left between them. Germline V gene sequence: CDR1 WNHNN, CDR2 SYGVQD (reference sequence). This CDR3 contains 15 residues. The CDR3 DNA sequence: TGCGCCAGCAGGCCCAGACAGCTCCTGAACACTGAAGCTTTCTTT. This encodes CASRPRQLLNTEAFF.

The rearrangement uses TRBV18 and TRBJ1-3; perhaps TRBD1 as D (5 bases). The V gene's germline CDR1 is KGHSH and CDR2 LQKENI. V was pared by 3 bases and J by 0 bases, with 6 bases between. The CDR3 is 14 amino acids. Here the CDR3 DNA reads TGTGCCAGCTCACCCGACAGCTCTGGAAACACCATATATTTT. This gives the protein CASSPDSSGNTIYF.

V and J are TRBV5-6 and TRBJ2-3; 9 bases are shared with TRBD2. This CDR3 comprises 15 residues. Germline lookup yields CDR1 SGHDT and CDR2 YYEEEE. Trimming removed 4 bases from V and 0 bases from J; junction bases left unmatched: 3. The CDR3 DNA sequence: TGTGCCAGCAGCCTCCTAGCGGGGAGCACAGATACGCAGTATTTT. It is translated as CASSLLAGSTDTQYF.

The chain recombines TRBV6-1 with TRBJ1-1; possibly TRBD1 for D (6 bases). The V gene lost 7 bases and the J gene lost 0 bases, with 12 bases spanning the gap. The CDR3 totals 14 residues. CDR1 and CDR2 (germline): MNHNS, SASEGT. The CDR3 DNA follows: TGTGCCAGCACCCAGACAGGCATGAACACTGAAGCTTTCTTT. It encodes CASTQTGMNTEAFF.

This chain connects TRBV6-1 to TRBJ1-5; no clear D. The V gene's germline CDR1 is MNHNS and CDR2 SASEGT. The V end was cut by 7 bases, the J end by 1 base, with 11 bases between. The CDR3 length is 14 residues. CDR3 in DNA: TGTGCCAGCATCCTAAGTGGGAGCAATCAGCCCCAGCATTTT. Amino acids: CASILSGSNQPQHF.

The chain combines TRBV28 with TRBJ2-6, with TRBD1 identical over 7 bases. This CDR3 spans 15 amino acids. Germline assignment: CDR1 MDHEN and CDR2 SYDVKM. Unmatched junction bases numbered 5, after V lost 7 bases and J lost 2 bases. CDR3 region: CASNLQGTGANVLTF. CDR3 nucleotide sequence: TGTGCCAGCAACCTACAGGGGACTGGGGCCAACGTCCTGACTTTC.

The rearrangement uses TRBV18 and TRBJ2-7, with 11 positions matching TRBD2. CDR1 is KGHSH and CDR2 is LQKENI in the germline V gene. This CDR3 has 17 amino acids. The junction had 13 bases not matched to a gene; V was cut back by 3 bases and J by 6 bases. CDR3 amino acids: CASSPRGLAGSLGEQYV. CDR3 DNA sequence: TGTGCCAGCTCACCTCGAGGACTAGCGGGCTCCCTCGGCGAGCAGTACGTC.

V usage is TRBV10-3 and J usage is TRBJ2-6; D is ambiguous. This CDR3 region has 14 residues. Trimming pared 4 bases from V and 1 base from J, leaving 5 bases between. In germline, CDR1 is ENHRY, CDR2 SYGVKD. The CDR3: CAISGASGANVLTF. The CDR3 DNA is TGTGCCATCAGTGGCGCATCTGGGGCCAACGTCCTGACTTTC.

In this sample, this clone turned up once. This chain links TRBV7-9 with TRBJ2-7, with D possibly being TRBD2 (6 bases). With 1 base removed from V and 5 bases from J, the gap between germline ends came to 9 bases. Germline V gene lookup returns CDR1 SEHNR and CDR2 FQNEAQ (reference sequence). The CDR3 is made up of 13 amino acids. The CDR3 reads CASSLGAGNEQYF. In DNA form, the CDR3 reads TGTGCCAGCAGCTTAGGGGCGGGGAACGAGCAGTACTTC.

The sample holds a few counts of this clone. The chain carries TRBV30 and TRBJ2-1; 7 bases align to TRBD2. The V segment lost 3 bases and the J segment 10 bases; nucleotides outside the gene matches: 9. This CDR3 is 13 amino acids long. Germline loops: CDR1 GTSNPN, CDR2 SVGIG (reference sequence). CDR3 in amino acids: CAWSGEGSWEQFF. The CDR3 nucleotides are TGTGCCTGGAGCGGGGAGGGGTCTTGGGAGCAGTTCTTC.

CDR3 DNA sequence: TGTGCCAGCAGCGTAGCCTCGAGGGCAGATACGCAGTATTTT. Amino acids: CASSVASRADTQYF. The V call is TRBV9, the J call TRBJ2-3; weak D call: TRBD2 (5 bases). The germline V gene encodes CDR1 SGDLS and CDR2 YYNGEE. The V end lost 0 bases, the J end lost 4 bases, and 9 bases lay between the germline ends. The CDR3 consists of 14 residues.

This clone came up a few times. V is TRBV7-6 and J is TRBJ2-1, with TRBD2 as a possible D gene (5 bases). The length of the CDR3 is 14 residues. Germline CDR1 SGHVS, CDR2 FNYEAQ. Trimming took off 3 bases at V and 5 bases at J, with 11 bases between the two ends. CDR3 in amino acids: CASSFERTNNEQFF. The CDR3 DNA sequence: TGTGCCAGCAGCTTCGAGCGGACGAACAATGAGCAGTTCTTC.

This chain connects TRBV5-8 to TRBJ1-4; D ambiguous. This CDR3 region has 14 residues. Germline V gene sequence: CDR1 SGHTS, CDR2 YDEGEE. V was trimmed by 0 bases and J by 2 bases, leaving 5 bases between them. DNA for the CDR3: TGTGCCAGCAGCTTGGCACAGACTAATGAAAAACTGTTTTTT. This translates into CASSLAQTNEKLFF.

The rearrangement joins TRBV2 to TRBJ2-2; unclear D gene. V was clipped by 11 bases and J by 1 base, with 14 bases between them. The CDR3 is 14 amino acids. Germline V gene data show CDR1 as SNHLY and CDR2 as FYNNEI. This CDR3 reads CAGKKVENTGELFF. CDR3 bases: TGTGCCGGGAAAAAGGTAGAGAACACCGGGGAGCTGTTTTTT.

The gene calls are TRBV5-1 and TRBJ1-1, with a weak D call TRBD1 (6 bases). Germline CDR1 and CDR2: SGHRS and YFSETQ. Trimming pared 0 bases from V and 9 bases from J, leaving 15 bases between. The CDR3 runs to 14 residues. CDR3 amino acids: CASSLVFGGEKAFF. The CDR3 coding sequence is TGCGCCAGCAGCTTGGTATTTGGGGGCGAGAAAGCTTTCTTT.

CDR3 region: CASSQDRGADYGYTF. DNA of the CDR3: TGTGCCAGCAGCCAAGATCGGGGGGCTGACTATGGCTACACCTTC. The chain carries TRBV4-2 and TRBJ1-2, with D tentatively TRBD1 (6 bases). The CDR3 is 15 residues long. CDR1 LGHNA and CDR2 YNFKEQ come from the germline V gene. The V gene lost 0 bases and the J gene lost 3 bases, with 11 bases spanning the gap.

The V gene is TRBV5-1, the J gene TRBJ2-3, with 8 nucleotides matching TRBD2. With 4 bases clipped from V and 6 bases from J, the junction kept 13 bases outside the gene matches. Germline CDR1 and CDR2: SGHRS and YFSETQ. The CDR3 is made up of 16 amino acids. The CDR3 reads CASSERGLAGTDTQYF. DNA of the CDR3: TGCGCCAGCAGCGAGCGGGGGCTAGCAGGAACCGATACGCAGTATTTT. The full variable domain, in which reference TRBV5-1 and TRBJ2-3 provide the parts outside the CDR3, is KAGVTQTPRYLIKTRGQQVTLSCSPISGHRSVSWYQQTPGQGLQFLFEYFSETQRNKGNFPGRFSGRQFSNSRSEMNVSTLELGDSALYLCASSERGLAGTDTQYFGPGTRLTVL.

This chain links TRBV7-8 with TRBJ2-1, with D tentatively TRBD2 (6 bases). Trimming removed 1 base at V and 0 bases at J, with 10 bases between. CDR1 and CDR2 from the germline V gene are SGHVS and FQNEAQ. This CDR3 is built from 16 residues. CDR3 DNA: TGTGCCAGCAGCTTAGAGGAGGGTAGCTCCTACAATGAGCAGTTCTTC. Its translation is CASSLEEGSSYNEQFF. The variable domain in full, with the rest retrieved from reference TRBV7-8 and TRBJ2-1, is GAGVSQSPRYKVAKRGQDVALRCDPISGHVSLFWYQQALGQGPEFLTYFQNEAQLDKSGLPSDRFFAERPEGSVSTLKIQRTQQEDSAVYLCASSLEEGSSYNEQFFGPGTRLTVL.

This chain uses TRBV6-5 with TRBJ1-4, with D possibly being TRBD1 (6 bases). The ends were cut back, 0 bases at V and 4 bases at J, with 9 bases in the middle. Germline CDR1 MNHEY, CDR2 SVGAGI. The CDR3 covers 15 residues. CDR3 residues: CASSYSGQFNEKLFF. The CDR3 DNA follows: TGTGCCAGCAGTTACTCAGGACAGTTTAATGAAAAACTGTTTTTT.

The chain joins TRBV19 to TRBJ1-2, with 7 bases that match TRBD1. Germline-derived CDR1 and CDR2 are LNHDA and SQIVND (reference sequence). The V segment lost 5 bases and the J segment 7 bases; nucleotides outside the gene matches: 7. The CDR3 runs 13 residues. CDR3 residues: CASSDRGLAGYTF. CDR3 bases: TGTGCCAGTAGTGATAGGGGGCTCGCTGGCTACACCTTC.

The chain joins TRBV7-2 to TRBJ2-3; 14 nucleotides match TRBD2. Trimming removed 5 bases from V and 8 bases from J; junction bases left unmatched: 9. This CDR3 contains 16 residues. Germline V gene data show CDR1 as SGHTA and CDR2 as FQGNSA. CDR3 nucleotides: TGTGCCAGCAGCAATGGACTAGCGGGGGGCAGGGGTACGCAGTATTTT. Encoded protein: CASSNGLAGGRGTQYF.